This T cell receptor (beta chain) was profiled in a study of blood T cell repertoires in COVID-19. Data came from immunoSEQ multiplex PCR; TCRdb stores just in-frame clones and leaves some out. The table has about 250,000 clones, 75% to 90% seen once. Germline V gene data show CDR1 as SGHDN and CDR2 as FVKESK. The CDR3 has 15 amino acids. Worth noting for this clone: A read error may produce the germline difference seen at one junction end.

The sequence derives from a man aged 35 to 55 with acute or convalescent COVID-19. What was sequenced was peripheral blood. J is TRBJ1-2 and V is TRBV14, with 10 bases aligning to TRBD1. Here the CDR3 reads CASSQDLWDRGSPHF. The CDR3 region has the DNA TGTGCCAGCAGCCAAGATCTCTGGGACAGGGGTTCTCCGCACTTC.